What follows are 13 T cell receptor beta chains derived from one specimen sequenced in a study of identical twins. TCRdb ran MiXCR on the 5' RACE reads and lists one entry per CDR3 protein. The repertoire includes 1.5 million to 2 million distinct CDR3 sequences, less than 35% of them detected once, and around 0.25% sits in the top ten. Sequenced sample: cord blood. The receptor source for this set is a newborn girl in good health.

The chain employs TRBV13 and TRBJ1-6; no definite D call. Between the trimmed V and J ends, which lost 5 bases and 0 bases, there was a span of 8 bases. CDR1 is PRHDT, CDR2 FYEKMQ, per germline (reference sequence). The CDR3 extends over 15 amino acids. CDR3 protein: CASSRPSSYNSPLHF. CDR3 nucleotide sequence: TGTGCCAGCAGCCGTCCGAGCTCCTATAATTCACCCCTCCACTTT. The full variable domain, in which reference TRBV13 and TRBJ1-6 provide the parts outside the CDR3, is AAGVIQSPRHLIKEKRETATLKCYPIPRHDTVYWYQQGPGQDPQFLISFYEKMQSDKGSIPDRFSAQQFSDYHSELNMSSLELGDSALYFCASSRPSSYNSPLHFGNGTRLTVT.

J is TRBJ1-1 and V is TRBV6-2 or TRBV6-3; D is ambiguous. The V end was cut by 7 bases, the J end by 1 base, with 13 bases between. The CDR3 covers 14 residues. The germline gives CDR1 MNHEY, CDR2 SVGEGT. For the CDR3, the DNA is TGTGCCAGCACCCTAATCGTGGGGAACACTGAAGCTTTCTTT. Its translation is CASTLIVGNTEAFF.

This clonotype has a handful of counts. The genes are TRBV20-1 and TRBJ2-1; 12 bases agree with TRBD2. CDR1 is DFQATT and CDR2 is SNEGSKA in the germline V gene (reference sequence). The V and J ends lost 1 base and 0 bases, in that order; junction bases with no gene match: 7. The CDR3 has 18 residues. CDR3 amino acids: CSARGTSGGLLSYNEQFF. CDR3 nucleotide sequence: TGCAGTGCTAGAGGTACTAGCGGGGGGCTCCTCTCCTACAATGAGCAGTTCTTC.

This clonotype has ten or more counts. The chain combines TRBV29-1 with TRBJ1-4; D gene ambiguous. The CDR3 is 12 amino acids. Trimming stripped 7 bases from V and 0 bases from J, with 6 bases between. Per germline, CDR1 SQVTM and CDR2 ANQGSEA. CDR3 amino acids: CSAASTNEKLFF. CDR3 bases: TGCAGCGCAGCCTCAACTAATGAAAAACTGTTTTTT. Drawing the rest from reference TRBV29-1 and TRBJ1-4, the complete variable domain is SAVISQKPSRDICQRGTSLTIQCQVDSQVTMMFWYRQQPGQSLTLIATANQGSEATYESGFVIDKFPISRPNLTFSTLTVSNMSPEDSSIYLCSAASTNEKLFFGSGTQLSVL.

The rearrangement uses TRBV5-8 and TRBJ2-7, with D maybe TRBD1 (6 bases). The CDR3 runs 11 residues. The V end was cut by 2 bases, the J end by 9 bases, with 9 bases between. Germline assignment: CDR1 SGHTS and CDR2 YDEGEE. CDR3 sequence: CASSFGRGQYF. CDR3 nucleotides: TGTGCCAGCAGCTTTGGCAGGGGGCAGTACTTC.

This clonotype came up once. J is TRBJ1-2 and V is TRBV19; D gene ambiguous. The V and J ends lost 6 bases and 11 bases respectively, with 10 bases between them. The CDR3 sequence is 10 residues long. Germline assignment: CDR1 LNHDA and CDR2 SQIVND (reference sequence). The CDR3 nucleotides are TGTGCCAGTAGAAGACGAAGGTACACCTTC. It yields the protein CASRRRRYTF.

V is TRBV2 and J is TRBJ2-1, with D possibly matching TRBD2 (5 bases). Germline lookup yields CDR1 SNHLY and CDR2 FYNNEI. The CDR3 is 13 amino acids. Trimming took 4 bases from V and 7 from J, leaving 11 bases between them. Here the CDR3 reads CASSAGLMNEQFF. The CDR3 bases are TGTGCCAGCAGTGCCGGACTCATGAATGAGCAGTTCTTC. The full variable domain, with the rest looked up from reference TRBV2 and TRBJ2-1, is EPEVTQTPSHQVTQMGQEVILRCVPISNHLYFYWYRQILGQKVEFLVSFYNNEISEKSEIFDDQFSVERPDGSNFTLKIRSTKLEDSAMYFCASSAGLMNEQFFGPGTRLTVL.

The V call is TRBV19, the J call TRBJ2-5; 8 bases line up with TRBD2. Germline lookup yields CDR1 LNHDA and CDR2 SQIVND (reference sequence). Unmatched junction bases numbered 8, after V lost 5 bases and J lost 3 bases. The CDR3 runs to 15 residues. CDR3 nucleotides: TGTGCCAGTAGTGGGACTAGAGGGGTTAAAGAGACCCAGTACTTC. As protein: CASSGTRGVKETQYF.

The chain carries TRBV5-6 and TRBJ2-5; D is unclear. The DNA end lines up better with TRBJ2-7; the J call may be wrong. Germline CDR1 and CDR2: SGHDT and YYEEEE. The CDR3 extends over 14 amino acids. CDR3 region: CASSPSYSPYEQYF. CDR3 DNA: TGTGCCAGCAGCCCGAGTTATTCCCCTTACGAGCAGTACTTC.

The rearrangement uses TRBV20-1 and TRBJ1-5; D gene ambiguous. Deletions cut 0 bases from V and 1 base from J, with 7 bases between. The germline V gene encodes CDR1 DFQATT and CDR2 SNEGSKA (reference sequence). There are 14 residues in the CDR3. CDR3 sequence (DNA): TGCAGTGCTAGAGAGGGCCCGAGCAATCAGCCCCAGCATTTT. This encodes CSAREGPSNQPQHF.

This clonotype was observed a handful of times. This chain uses TRBV13 with TRBJ1-1; a possible D gene is TRBD1 (6 bases). V shed 5 bases and J shed 1 base, with 17 bases lying between them. Germline CDR1 and CDR2: PRHDT and FYEKMQ (reference sequence). The CDR3 length is 16 residues. The CDR3 DNA follows: TGTGCCAGCAGCAAAGGGACACCGAGGGGGAACACTGAAGCTTTCTTT. It specifies CASSKGTPRGNTEAFF. Looking up the rest from reference TRBV13 and TRBJ1-1 gives the full variable domain: AAGVIQSPRHLIKEKRETATLKCYPIPRHDTVYWYQQGPGQDPQFLISFYEKMQSDKGSIPDRFSAQQFSDYHSELNMSSLELGDSALYFCASSKGTPRGNTEAFFGQGTRLTVV.

This clonotype was seen more than once but under ten times. A much bigger clone sits one base away, suggesting this may be a read error. This sequence joins TRBV3-1 and TRBJ2-1, with 9 bases aligning to TRBD2. The J segment lost 2 bases and the V segment lost 2 bases, leaving 1 base of the junction unmatched. In germline, CDR1 is LGHDT, CDR2 YNNKEL (reference sequence). The CDR3 is 15 amino acids. The CDR3 reads CASSQSSGAYNEQFF. CDR3 DNA sequence: TGTGCCAGCAGCCAATCTAGCGGGGCCTACAATGAGCAGTTCTTC.

This clonotype was found a few times. V and J are TRBV20-1 and TRBJ2-7, with D perhaps TRBD2 (5 bases). Trimming pared 7 bases from V and 0 bases from J, leaving 13 bases between. The CDR3 runs 13 residues. Germline assignment: CDR1 DFQATT and CDR2 SNEGSKA (reference sequence). CDR3 nucleotide sequence: TGCAGTGGAGGGTGGGATAGCTCCTACGAGCAGTACTTC. Protein sequence: CSGGWDSSYEQYF.